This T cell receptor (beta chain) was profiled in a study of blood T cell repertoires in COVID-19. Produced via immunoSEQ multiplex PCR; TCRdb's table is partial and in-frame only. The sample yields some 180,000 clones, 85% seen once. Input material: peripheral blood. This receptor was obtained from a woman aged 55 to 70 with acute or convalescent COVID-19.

The CDR3 here is CASSLDRTGSNEKLFF. Here the CDR3 DNA reads TGTGCCAGCAGTCTAGACCGGACAGGCTCTAATGAAAAACTGTTTTTT. The chain couples TRBV6-2 or TRBV6-3 to TRBJ1-4; 7 bases agree with TRBD1. With V trimmed by 5 bases and J by 3 bases, 9 bases remained unmatched. This CDR3 has 16 amino acids. Germline V gene sequence: CDR1 MNHEY, CDR2 SVGEGT.